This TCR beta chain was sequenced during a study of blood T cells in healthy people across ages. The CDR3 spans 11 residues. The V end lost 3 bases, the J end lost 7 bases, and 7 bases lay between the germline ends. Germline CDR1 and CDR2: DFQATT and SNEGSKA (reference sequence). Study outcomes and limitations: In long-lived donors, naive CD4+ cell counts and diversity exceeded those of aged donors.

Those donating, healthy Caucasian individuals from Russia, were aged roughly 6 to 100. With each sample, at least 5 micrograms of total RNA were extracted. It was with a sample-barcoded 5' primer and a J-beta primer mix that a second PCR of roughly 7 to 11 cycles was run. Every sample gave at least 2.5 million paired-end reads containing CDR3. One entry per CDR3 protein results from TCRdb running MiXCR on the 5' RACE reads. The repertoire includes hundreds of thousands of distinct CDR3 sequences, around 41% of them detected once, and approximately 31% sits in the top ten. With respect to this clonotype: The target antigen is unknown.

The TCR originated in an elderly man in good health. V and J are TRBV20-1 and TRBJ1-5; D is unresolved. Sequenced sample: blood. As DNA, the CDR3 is TGCAGTGCTAGTGACCACCAGCCCCAGCATTTT. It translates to CSASDHQPQHF.